This is a list of T cell receptor beta chains from one sample in a study of blood T cell repertoires in COVID-19. Sequencing was performed with immunoSEQ multiplex PCR; in TCRdb, only in-frame clones are kept and a portion is missing. The table includes tens of thousands of clones, roughly 82% detected once. The sequencing input was peripheral blood. These receptors originate from a man aged 45-60 years with active or convalescent COVID-19. CDR3s include the opening cysteine and the closing phenylalanine or tryptophan. A D gene is named only where the DNA matches it firmly. Expanded clones get a size class; other rows say once, few or many, or leave the size out.

j_gene | d_gene | abundance | v_gene | CDR3aa | CDR3nt
TRBJ1-5 | TRBD1 | few | TRBV28 | CASSPRTGADQPQHF | TGTGCCAGCAGTCCCCGGACAGGGGCCGATCAGCCCCAGCATTTT
TRBJ2-5 | . | . | TRBV28 | CASSLVGRRETQYF | TGTGCCAGCAGTTTGGTAGGCAGGCGAGAGACCCAGTACTTC
TRBJ1-5 | . | . | TRBV21-1 | CASSPRQGNQPQHF | TGTGCCAGCAGCCCGCGACAGGGCAATCAGCCCCAGCATTTT
TRBJ1-5 | TRBD1 | . | TRBV6-2/TRBV6-3 | CASSYQQGDGSNQPQHF | TGTGCCAGCAGTTACCAGCAGGGGGACGGGAGCAATCAGCCCCAGCATTTT
TRBJ1-4 | . | once | TRBV7-2 | CASSRRVGATNEKLFF | TGTGCCAGCAGCCGCAGGGTAGGGGCAACTAATGAAAAACTGTTTTTT
TRBJ2-3 | . | once | TRBV5-6 | CASSIKAGGTDTQYF | TGTGCCAGCAGTATAAAGGCAGGGGGCACAGATACGCAGTATTTT
TRBJ1-4 | TRBD1 | . | TRBV30 | CAWSGQGSEKLFF | TGTGCCTGGAGTGGACAGGGGAGTGAAAAACTGTTTTTT
TRBJ2-7 | . | . | TRBV5-1 | CASSLGQGGPYEQYF | TGCGCCAGCAGCTTGGGTCAGGGAGGTCCCTACGAGCAGTACTTC
TRBJ2-3 | . | . | TRBV14 | CASRDISTDTQYF | TGTGCCAGCAGGGACATTTCCACAGATACGCAGTATTTT
TRBJ1-6 | . | . | TRBV12-3/TRBV12-4 | CASSGGGSPLHF | TGTGCCAGCAGCGGGGGGGGATCACCCCTCCACTTT
TRBJ1-1 | . | . | TRBV5-1 | CASSPQQDTEAFF | TGCGCCAGCAGCCCACAACAGGACACTGAAGCTTTCTTT
TRBJ1-2 | TRBD1 | few | TRBV10-3 | CAISEDRQGGYTF | TGTGCCATCAGTGAGGACAGACAGGGTGGCTACACCTTC
TRBJ1-3 | . | few | TRBV19 | CASSPISGTGNTIYF | TGTGCCAGTAGCCCCATCTCAGGGACTGGAAACACCATATATTTT
TRBJ1-6 | TRBD1 | few | TRBV6-5 | CASSYSRTGTSPLHF | TGTGCCAGCAGTTACTCGAGGACAGGGACCTCACCCCTCCACTTT
TRBJ1-1 | TRBD1 | . | TRBV19 | CASSISGGRGEAFF | TGTGCCAGTAGTATATCAGGGGGTAGAGGTGAAGCTTTCTTT
TRBJ2-6 | . | . | TRBV12-3/TRBV12-4 | CASSRFGANVLTF | TGTGCCAGCTCCCGGTTCGGGGCCAACGTCCTGACTTTC
TRBJ1-5 | TRBD1 | . | TRBV2 | CASSVDGQGVQPQHF | TGTGCCAGCAGCGTGGACGGCCAGGGGGTTCAGCCCCAGCATTTT
TRBJ1-1 | . | once | TRBV5-1 | CASSLTVLKNTEAFF | TGCGCCAGCAGCCTGACAGTTCTGAAAAACACTGAAGCTTTCTTT
TRBJ2-1 | TRBD2 | . | TRBV28 | CASGPLAGVDNEQFF | TGTGCCAGCGGGCCGCTAGCGGGGGTGGACAATGAGCAGTTCTTC
TRBJ1-3 | . | . | TRBV25-1 | CASSNGGSGNTIYF | TGTGCCAGCAGTAACGGGGGCTCTGGAAACACCATATATTTT
TRBJ1-1 | TRBD1 | . | TRBV2 | CASSSGQGIEAFF | TGTGCCAGCAGCTCCGGACAGGGAATCGAAGCTTTCTTT
TRBJ2-1 | TRBD1 | once | TRBV28 | CASSSTGTGHEQFF | TGTGCCAGCAGCTCGACCGGGACAGGGCATGAGCAGTTCTTC
TRBJ2-1 | . | . | TRBV7-2 | CASGGMAGSSYNEQFF | TGTGCCAGCGGGGGCATGGCAGGCAGCTCCTACAATGAGCAGTTCTTC
TRBJ2-3 | TRBD2 | . | TRBV5-4 | CASSAGTTITDTQYF | TGTGCCAGCAGCGCCGGGACTACGATCACAGATACGCAGTATTTT
TRBJ1-6 | . | few | TRBV27 | CASSFPNSPLHF | TGTGCCAGCAGTTTTCCGAATTCACCCCTCCACTTT
TRBJ2-5 | . | once | TRBV24-1 | CATSDLAGSSRETQYF | TGTGCCACCAGTGATTTGGCAGGGTCCTCAAGGGAGACCCAGTACTTC
TRBJ2-5 | . | . | TRBV16 | CASSQTTAETQYF | TGTGCCAGCAGCCAGACGACAGCAGAGACCCAGTACTTC
TRBJ2-3 | TRBD2 | . | TRBV27 | CASSWTSGGNTDTQYF | TGTGCCAGCAGTTGGACTAGCGGGGGGAACACAGATACGCAGTATTTT
TRBJ2-5 | TRBD2 | once | TRBV5-1 | CASSLGGGGSFETQYF | TGCGCCAGCAGCTTGGGTGGCGGGGGGTCTTTTGAGACCCAGTACTTC
TRBJ1-5 | . | . | TRBV10-3 | CATRTGTQNQPQHF | TGTGCCACTCGCACCGGGACACAGAATCAGCCCCAGCATTTT
TRBJ1-6 | TRBD1 | few | TRBV27 | CASSFDRGSPLHF | TGTGCCAGCAGTTTCGACAGGGGTTCACCCCTCCACTTT
TRBJ2-3 | . | . | TRBV24-1 | CATSDLLEASTDTQYF | TGTGCCACCAGTGATTTGCTAGAGGCAAGCACAGATACGCAGTATTTT
TRBJ2-2 | . | . | TRBV15 | CATSRDFLSTGELFF | TGTGCCACCAGCAGAGATTTCTTGAGCACCGGGGAGCTGTTTTTT
TRBJ1-1 | . | . | TRBV29-1 | CSVEGTENTEAFF | TGCAGCGTTGAAGGGACAGAGAACACTGAAGCTTTCTTT
TRBJ2-1 | . | . | TRBV11-3 | CASSLGGGASSYNEQFF | TGTGCCAGCAGCTTAGGCGGGGGCGCAAGCTCCTACAATGAGCAGTTCTTC
TRBJ1-3 | . | . | TRBV6-5 | CASSSQYTSGNTIYF | TGTGCCAGCAGTTCACAGTACACCTCTGGAAACACCATATATTTT
TRBJ2-5 | . | . | TRBV19 | CASSSGGSLQETQYF | TGTGCCAGTAGTAGTGGAGGATCATTACAAGAGACCCAGTACTTC
TRBJ2-2 | . | few | TRBV29-1 | CSGGVVGGEGELFF | TGCAGCGGAGGGGTAGTGGGGGGTGAAGGAGAGCTGTTTTTT
TRBJ2-3 | TRBD2 | once | TRBV4-3 | CASSQTGLESQYF | TGCGCCAGCAGCCAAACGGGACTAGAGTCGCAGTATTTT
TRBJ1-4 | . | few | TRBV28 | CASSLPPGNEKLFF | TGTGCCAGCAGTTTACCTCCGGGGAATGAAAAACTGTTTTTT
TRBJ2-3 | . | . | TRBV28 | CASSLLADSTDTQYF | TGTGCCAGCAGTTTATTAGCGGATAGCACAGATACGCAGTATTTT
TRBJ1-4 | TRBD1 | . | TRBV4-1 | CASSPTGSNEKLFF | TGCGCCAGCAGCCCGACAGGGTCCAATGAAAAACTGTTTTTT
TRBJ1-1 | . | . | TRBV25-1 | CASSREGVNTEAFF | TGTGCCAGCAGTCGTGAGGGGGTGAACACTGAAGCTTTCTTT
TRBJ1-1 | . | . | TRBV5-6 | CASSLQWGLNTEAFF | TGTGCCAGCAGCTTGCAGTGGGGCTTGAACACTGAAGCTTTCTTT
TRBJ2-3 | . | . | TRBV5-1 | CASSPGLSTDTQYF | TGCGCCAGCAGCCCGGGACTTAGCACAGATACGCAGTATTTT
TRBJ2-7 | TRBD1 | once | TRBV9 | CASSPTGTGTYEQYF | TGTGCCAGCAGCCCCACCGGGACAGGGACCTACGAGCAGTACTTC
TRBJ1-1 | . | . | TRBV19 | CASSISQGRAEAFF | TGTGCCAGTAGTATCTCGCAGGGGAGGGCTGAAGCTTTCTTT
TRBJ1-4 | TRBD1 | . | TRBV19 | CASSMSDRGGGEKLFF | TGTGCCAGTAGTATGAGCGACAGGGGAGGAGGTGAAAAACTGTTTTTT
TRBJ2-2 | . | . | TRBV6-5 | CASTTGGGTGELFF | TGTGCCAGCACCACAGGGGGGGGTACCGGGGAGCTGTTTTTT
TRBJ1-5 | . | . | TRBV7-2 | CASSLGQGGWSNQPQHF | TGTGCCAGCAGCTTAGGGCAGGGTGGTTGGAGCAATCAGCCCCAGCATTTT
TRBJ2-5 | TRBD1 | . | TRBV6-1 | CASSETGQGSGTQYF | TGTGCCAGCAGTGAAACGGGACAGGGAAGTGGGACCCAGTACTTC
TRBJ2-3 | . | . | TRBV19 | CASRETTHGTQYF | TGTGCCAGTAGAGAAACTACCCATGGTACGCAGTATTTT
TRBJ1-6 | . | few | TRBV5-1 | CASSPDAGSLHF | TGCGCCAGCAGCCCAGATGCGGGGTCCCTCCACTTT